A selection of T cell receptor beta chains follows, all from one sample in a study of blood T cell repertoires in COVID-19. Repertoires were generated with immunoSEQ multiplex PCR, while TCRdb's copy carries only in-frame clones and drops some. The table includes 70,000 to 90,000 clones, 80% to 90% detected once. Sequencing was done on a sample of peripheral blood. The receptors were sampled from a human donor in a cohort sampled during active COVID-19. Each CDR3 is given without its conserved first and last residue. Each record gives: D gene, V gene, J gene, CDR3 protein. A D gene is named only where the DNA matches it firmly.

>TRBD2|TRBV7-2|TRBJ2-3
ASSLTSGGYTDTQY
>TRBD1|TRBV19|TRBJ1-2
ASTGGQGYGYT
>NA|TRBV4-3|TRBJ2-2
ASSQELGANTGELF
>TRBD1|TRBV27|TRBJ2-2
ASSSRQGPYTGELF
>TRBD2|TRBV2|TRBJ2-1
ASFRLAGENEQF
>NA|TRBV5-5|TRBJ1-2
ASSPRVAGTNYGYT
>NA|TRBV6-2/TRBV6-3|TRBJ2-1
ASSQTWQVQF
>NA|TRBV24-1|TRBJ2-5
ATSDPQGSETQY
>TRBD2|TRBV9|TRBJ2-5
ASSFTSGGAGETQY
>NA|TRBV6-5|TRBJ1-4
AIAQGPDNEKLF
>NA|TRBV27|TRBJ2-6
ASRRGLSSGANVLT
>NA|TRBV7-8|TRBJ2-1
ASSSGTPTYNEQF
>TRBD2|TRBV5-1|TRBJ2-3
ASSLLAGATDTQY
>NA|TRBV7-6|TRBJ1-1
ASSPVMSGTRTEAF
>TRBD2|TRBV3-1/TRBV3-2|TRBJ2-1
ASSQGTSGSAYNEQF
>NA|TRBV7-9|TRBJ2-7
ASSLGGGVYEQY
>NA|TRBV7-2|TRBJ1-2
ASSTGVGIDGYT
>NA|TRBV7-9|TRBJ2-5
ASGNREETQY
>TRBD1|TRBV4-3|TRBJ2-5
ASSPETGEVLKTQY
>TRBD2|TRBV5-1|TRBJ2-5
ASSPRFLASGGMEETQY
>NA|TRBV7-9|TRBJ1-6
ASSLARGADSPLH
>NA|TRBV6-5|TRBJ1-2
ASSYSGSDGYT
>NA|TRBV7-2|TRBJ2-3
ASSLGIKTSHTSTDTQY
>TRBD2|TRBV9|TRBJ2-2
ASSVAGETGELF
>TRBD2|TRBV7-2|TRBJ2-5
ASSLGLAGEETQY